This entry lists 19 T cell receptor beta chains sequenced from one sample in a study of read filtering for tumor transcriptome and immune sequencing. The library was built from roughly 400 ng RNA with molecular barcoded adaptors for alpha/delta and beta/gamma chains. Each CDR3 protein gets one entry after TCRdb re-called the reads with MiXCR. This sample has more than 35,000 distinct CDR3 sequences, with approximately 15% found just once. The sequenced sample consisted of a population of CD138-negative cells sorted from bone marrow. These TCRs come from a donor at least 40 years old with multiple myeloma.

Many counts were recorded for this clonotype. V gene TRBV28 combines with J gene TRBJ2-1, with unresolved D. Germline CDR1 MDHEN, CDR2 SYDVKM. The CDR3 consists of 13 residues. V was pared by 5 bases and J by 6 bases, with 11 bases between. The CDR3 loop is CASSLSLFNEQFF. CDR3 sequence (DNA): TGTGCCAGCAGTCTCTCTCTTTTCAATGAGCAGTTCTTC.

This clonotype is labeled medium-sized. The V call is TRBV7-9, the J call TRBJ2-1; no firm D call. Germline loops: CDR1 SEHNR, CDR2 FQNEAQ (reference sequence). Trimming stripped 1 base from V and 8 bases from J, with 12 bases between. The CDR3 spans 14 residues. The CDR3 here is CASSLDRTTDEQFF. The DNA for the CDR3 is TGTGCCAGCAGCTTAGATAGGACGACCGATGAGCAGTTCTTC.

This chain links TRBV7-8 with TRBJ2-2, with D tentatively TRBD1 (6 bases). The CDR3 contains 15 residues. Germline-derived CDR1 and CDR2 are SGHVS and FQNEAQ. Trimming removed 5 bases at V and 5 bases at J, with 15 bases between. DNA of the CDR3: TGTGCCAGCAGCGAACAGGGATTTGTTACCGGGGAGCTGTTTTTT. Protein product: CASSEQGFVTGELFF.

This clonotype was counted ten times or more. The chain has TRBV5-4 and TRBJ1-5, with 9 bases aligning to TRBD1. The CDR3 totals 16 residues. CDR1 SGHNT and CDR2 YYREEE come from the germline V gene (reference sequence). The V gene end was trimmed by 1 base and the J gene end by 4 bases; junction bases not matched to a gene: 6. The CDR3 region has the DNA TGTGCCAGCAGCTTGCAGGGGACAGGGAGGAATCAGCCCCAGCATTTT. Its protein is CASSLQGTGRNQPQHF.

About this clonotype itself: A much more abundant neighbour one base away suggests this may be a read error. The V and J genes are TRBV28 and TRBJ1-1; D remains unclear. Germline V gene sequence: CDR1 MDHEN, CDR2 SYDVKM. The CDR3 runs 13 residues. V lost 8 bases to trimming and J lost 3 bases, with 13 bases between them. The CDR3 sequence is CASGRQLDTEAFF. CDR3 nucleotide sequence: TGTGCCAGCGGCAGGCAGCTAGACACTGAAGCTTTCTTT.

This clonotype was observed at least ten times. This sequence joins TRBV4-1 and TRBJ2-3; no clear D gene. V was pared by 3 bases and J by 4 bases, with 20 bases between. Germline assignment: CDR1 MGHRA and CDR2 YSYEKL. This CDR3 spans 17 amino acids. CDR3 protein: CASSHRIARAGADTQYF. The CDR3 DNA reads as TGCGCCAGCAGCCATCGCATTGCCCGGGCAGGCGCAGATACGCAGTATTTT.

Points on this clonotype: Just one base apart from a much larger clone, this may be a read error. The chain is built from TRBV20-1 and TRBJ1-2; 10 nucleotides align to TRBD1. V lost 8 bases, J lost 2 bases, and 5 bases stayed unmatched. Germline V CDR1 and CDR2: DFQATT, SNEGSKA (reference sequence). The CDR3 covers 13 residues. CDR3 DNA: TGCAGTAGACCGGGACAGGGGAACTATGGCTACACCTTC. This codes for CSRPGQGNYGYTF.

This clonotype was counted at least ten times. The chain combines TRBV5-1 with TRBJ1-5; 7 bases are a match to TRBD1. Germline assignment: CDR1 SGHRS and CDR2 YFSETQ. Unmatched junction bases numbered 5, after V lost 5 bases and J lost 3 bases. The CDR3 loop spans 14 amino acids. CDR3 nucleotide sequence: TGCGCCAGCAGGCCAGGGGGTCTCAATCAGCCCCAGCATTTT. Translating gives CASRPGGLNQPQHF.

This clonotype turned up a few times. The V and J genes are TRBV27 and TRBJ2-3; D unresolved. With 3 bases removed from V and 9 bases from J, the gap between germline ends came to 13 bases. CDR1 and CDR2 (germline): MNHEY, SMNVEV (reference sequence). The CDR3 is 13 residues long. The CDR3, as DNA: TGTGCCAGCAGTTTGACAACCCCCGGCACGCAGTATTTT. It specifies CASSLTTPGTQYF.

This clonotype was seen more than once but under ten times. The J gene is TRBJ2-3, the V gene TRBV5-4, with D perhaps TRBD1 (5 bases). The germline V gene has CDR1 SGHNT and CDR2 YYREEE (reference sequence). This CDR3 has 15 amino acids. V was clipped by 2 bases and J by 2 bases, with 12 bases between them. The CDR3 reads CASSFSRAFTDTQYF. In DNA, the CDR3 is TGTGCCAGCAGCTTTTCCAGGGCCTTCACAGATACGCAGTATTTT. Complete variable domain (other parts from reference TRBV5-4 and TRBJ2-3): ETGVTQSPTHLIKTRGQQVTLRCSSQSGHNTVSWYQQALGQGPQFIFQYYREEENGRGNFPPRFSGLQFPNYSSELNVNALELDDSALYLCASSFSRAFTDTQYFGPGTRLTVL.

The rearrangement links TRBV6-2 or TRBV6-3 to TRBJ2-7, with 9 bases aligning to TRBD1. This CDR3 region has 15 residues. Germline V lookup: CDR1 MNHEY, CDR2 SVGEGT. Trimming at V came to 4 bases and at J to 4 bases, leaving 8 bases not matched to a gene. CDR3 residues: CASSSAGTGSYEQYF. CDR3 in DNA: TGTGCCAGCAGTTCAGCCGGGACAGGGAGTTACGAGCAGTACTTC.

This clonotype showed up just once. Only one base separates this from a far larger clonotype, so it likely reflects a read error. The J gene is TRBJ2-1, the V gene TRBV6-5; D unclear. The CDR3 length is 11 residues. Looked up from germline, CDR1 is MNHEY and CDR2 is SVGAGI. V was clipped by 5 bases and J by 9 bases, with 8 bases between them. The CDR3: CASSESVEQFF. DNA of the CDR3: TGTGCCAGCAGTGAAAGTGTTGAGCAGTTCTTC.

This clonotype came up many times. V usage is TRBV7-2 and J usage is TRBJ2-1; 10 bases map to TRBD1. Germline CDR1 reads SGHTA; CDR2 reads FQGNSA. The CDR3 runs 15 residues. Losses at the gene ends were 4 bases for V and 2 bases for J; bases not matched to a gene: 2. The CDR3 sequence: CASSSDRGTYNEQFF. Here the CDR3 DNA reads TGTGCCAGCAGCTCGGACAGGGGGACCTACAATGAGCAGTTCTTC.

This clonotype was observed at least ten times. This chain connects TRBV5-8 to TRBJ2-5; TRBD1 matches at 8 bases. The V gene end was trimmed by 3 bases and the J gene end by 4 bases; junction bases not matched to a gene: 8. Germline CDR1 SGHTS, CDR2 YDEGEE. CDR3 length equals 15 residues. CDR3 region: CASSSGQGWIETQYF. The CDR3 bases are TGTGCCAGCAGCTCTGGACAGGGTTGGATAGAGACCCAGTACTTC.

As concerns this clonotype: A far larger clone lies a single base away; this is likely a read error. Given the absence of the conserved phenylalanine or tryptophan at the CDR3 end, a read error is likely. V usage is TRBV9 and J usage is TRBJ2-1, with 10 bases lining up with TRBD2. CDR3 length: 16 residues. V lost 4 bases to trimming and J lost 7 bases; unmatched junction nucleotides: 11. The germline V gene has CDR1 SGDLS and CDR2 YYNGEE. CDR3 sequence: CASSQDWSGGANEQFS. CDR3 in DNA: TGTGCCAGCAGCCAAGATTGGAGCGGGGGGGCGAATGAGCAGTTCTCC.

This clonotype was seen ten or more times. The rearrangement links TRBV6-1 to TRBJ2-3, with TRBD2 as a possible D gene (5 bases). The germline V and J ends were trimmed by 0 bases and 0 bases, with 13 bases remaining between them. Germline V CDR1 and CDR2: MNHNS, SASEGT. This CDR3 contains 17 residues. The CDR3 DNA reads as TGTGCCAGCAGTGAAGCTTTAGGAGGATTTAGCACAGATACGCAGTATTTT. Protein sequence: CASSEALGGFSTDTQYF.

This clonotype showed up many times. The J gene is TRBJ1-1, the V gene TRBV7-2; 7 bases line up with TRBD1. Germline V gene lookup returns CDR1 SGHTA and CDR2 FQGNSA. The trim removed 5 bases at V and 4 bases at J, leaving 10 bases unmatched. The CDR3 is 15 amino acids. The CDR3: CASSPQQGSGTEAFF. In DNA, the CDR3 is TGTGCCAGCAGCCCCCAACAGGGGAGTGGCACTGAAGCTTTCTTT.

In this sample, this clonotype turned up many times. This rearrangement joins TRBV6-5 to TRBJ2-6; 8 bases align to TRBD1. CDR1 and CDR2 (germline): MNHEY, SVGAGI. Losses at the gene ends were 6 bases for V and 3 bases for J; bases not matched to a gene: 10. This CDR3 comprises 17 residues. The CDR3 nucleotides are TGTGCCAGCAGCTACGCCGACAGGGGCCATGGGGCCAACGTCCTGACTTTC. Its protein is CASSYADRGHGANVLTF.

This clonotype was counted a few times. V is TRBV11-2 and J is TRBJ2-7; 7 bases line up with TRBD2. There are 14 residues in the CDR3. CDR1 and CDR2 from the germline V gene are SGHAT and FQNNGV. V trimming: 5 bases; J trimming: 1 base; junction bases outside the gene matches: 5. The CDR3 reads CASSTRGDSYEQYF. The DNA of the CDR3 is TGTGCCAGCAGCACCCGGGGGGATTCCTACGAGCAGTACTTC.